Shown below are 32 T cell receptor beta chains from a single sample sequenced in a study of blood T cell repertoires in COVID-19. Clones were sequenced by immunoSEQ multiplex PCR, and TCRdb holds only the in-frame ones, with some missing. The data hold 220,000 or so clones, with about 78% observed a single time. Sequenced sample: peripheral blood. These receptors were obtained from a woman in her 70s with acute or convalescent COVID-19.

This clone came up once. This rearrangement joins TRBV11-1 to TRBJ2-2, with TRBD1 matching 9 bases. The V segment lost 5 bases and the J segment 6 bases; nucleotides outside the gene matches: 4. CDR3 length equals 14 residues. Germline V gene sequence: CDR1 SGHAT, CDR2 FQDESV (reference sequence). The CDR3 sequence: CASSPGQGAGELFF. The DNA for the CDR3 is TGTGCCAGCAGCCCGGGACAGGGAGCCGGGGAGCTGTTTTTT.

The chain joins TRBV9 to TRBJ2-3, with TRBD2 identical over 9 bases. The CDR3 is 16 residues long. Per germline, CDR1 SGDLS and CDR2 YYNGEE. Germline trimming cut 0 bases from V and 5 bases from J; bases unmatched to any gene: 7. The DNA of the CDR3 is TGTGCCAGCAGCGTAGATGCTAGCGGGATAGGAGATACGCAGTATTTT. This gives the protein CASSVDASGIGDTQYF.

A note on this clone: Other DNA variants within this sample encode the same CDR3. This chain joins TRBV24-1 and TRBJ2-3; 8 bases are shared with TRBD1. V lost 4 bases and J lost 3; bases outside the gene matches: 5. The CDR3 runs to 15 residues. Germline assignment: CDR1 KGHDR and CDR2 SFDVKD. The CDR3 protein is CATSDTGQGTDTQYF. CDR3 bases: TGTGCCACCAGTGACACCGGACAGGGTACAGATACGCAGTATTTT.

V and J are TRBV6-2 or TRBV6-3 and TRBJ2-5; the D is unclear. Trimming shortened V by 3 bases and J by 0 bases, and 8 bases separated the two germline ends. The CDR3 contains 14 residues. Germline V gene sequence: CDR1 MNHEY, CDR2 SVGEGT. The CDR3 DNA is TGTGCCAGCAGTTATCTACAGAACCAAGAGACCCAGTACTTC. It specifies CASSYLQNQETQYF.

The rearrangement uses TRBV3-1 (or the pseudogene TRBV3-2) and TRBJ1-5, with D hard to call. This CDR3 contains 14 residues. CDR1 is LGHDT and CDR2 is YNNKEL in the germline V gene (reference sequence). Trimming removed 1 base from V and 3 bases from J, with 7 bases in between. In nucleotides, the CDR3 is TGTGCCAGCAGCCAAGGAGTTACCAATCAGCCCCAGCATTTT. This encodes CASSQGVTNQPQHF.

The V call is TRBV7-2, the J call TRBJ1-5; TRBD1 matches 7 bases. This CDR3 spans 17 amino acids. CDR1 and CDR2 (germline): SGHTA, FQGNSA. After removal of 5 bases from V and 4 bases from J, the junction contained 14 bases not matched to a gene. CDR3 amino acids: CASSPIGGQALNQPQHF. DNA of the CDR3: TGTGCCAGCAGCCCGATCGGAGGACAGGCGCTAAATCAGCCCCAGCATTTT.

This clone was counted a few times. Other DNA sequences in this specimen translate into the identical CDR3. The chain employs TRBV27 and TRBJ1-1; 12 nucleotides match TRBD1. This CDR3 contains 14 residues. Germline CDR1 is MNHEY and CDR2 is SMNVEV (reference sequence). V dropped 6 bases and J dropped 8; count of bases not matched to a gene: 7. The CDR3 is CASSLGQGASEAFF. The CDR3, as DNA: TGTGCCAGCAGCCTGGGACAGGGGGCATCAGAAGCTTTCTTT.

This chain joins TRBV9 and TRBJ1-2, with D possibly being TRBD1 (5 bases). The V end lost 4 bases, the J end lost 6 bases, and 19 bases lay between the germline ends. Germline V gene sequence: CDR1 SGDLS, CDR2 YYNGEE. The CDR3 covers 15 residues. CDR3 in amino acids: CASSLDSWKEDGYTF. CDR3 coding DNA: TGTGCCAGCAGCCTCGACAGTTGGAAGGAAGATGGCTACACCTTC.

This rearrangement joins TRBV4-2 to TRBJ2-5, with a tentative D call TRBD2 (6 bases). The CDR3 has 14 amino acids. The V gene lost 2 bases and the J gene lost 0 bases, with 7 bases spanning the gap. Germline V CDR1 and CDR2: LGHNA, YNFKEQ. This CDR3 is CASSQSGHQETQYF. In DNA, the CDR3 is TGTGCCAGCAGCCAAAGCGGGCACCAAGAGACCCAGTACTTC.

The table lists this clone with a few counts. The chain links TRBV5-1 to TRBJ1-1; D may be TRBD1 (5 bases). Trimming took off 5 bases at V and 4 bases at J, with 18 bases between the two ends. The germline V gene encodes CDR1 SGHRS and CDR2 YFSETQ. The CDR3 consists of 15 residues. The CDR3 region has the DNA TGCGCCAGCAGGGTCCAGGGTAATATCGGCACTGAAGCTTTCTTT. Translated, it gives CASRVQGNIGTEAFF.

V gene TRBV10-2 combines with J gene TRBJ1-5, with 9 nucleotides matching TRBD1. V lost 11 bases, J lost 4 bases, and 6 bases stayed unmatched. The CDR3 totals 13 residues. Germline V gene data show CDR1 as WSHSY and CDR2 as SAAADI. DNA for the CDR3: TGCGCCGCTGGACAGGGGTTAAATCAGCCCCAGCATTTT. Encoded protein: CAAGQGLNQPQHF.

The chain recombines TRBV5-1 with TRBJ1-6; 9 positions match TRBD1. This CDR3 region has 16 residues. V trimming: 3 bases; J trimming: 11 bases; junction bases outside the gene matches: 12. Germline V gives CDR1 SGHRS, CDR2 YFSETQ. CDR3 in amino acids: CASSSIAGTGYAPLHF. CDR3 sequence (DNA): TGCGCCAGCAGCTCGATCGCCGGGACAGGGTACGCACCCCTCCACTTT.

This clone has just one count. This sequence joins TRBV4-1 and TRBJ1-1; 9 bases are shared with TRBD1. There are 15 residues in the CDR3. With 1 base clipped from V and 3 bases from J, the junction kept 3 bases outside the gene matches. Germline V gene lookup returns CDR1 MGHRA and CDR2 YSYEKL. This chain's CDR3 is CASSQGDRGDTEAFF. Here the CDR3 DNA reads TGCGCCAGCAGCCAAGGAGACAGGGGGGACACTGAAGCTTTCTTT.

V is TRBV6-5 and J is TRBJ1-1; maybe TRBD1 (5 bases). CDR3 size: 13 residues. The ends were cut back, 6 bases at V and 3 bases at J, with 11 bases in the middle. Germline V gene data show CDR1 as MNHEY and CDR2 as SVGAGI. CDR3: CASRPDRYTEAFF. The CDR3, as DNA: TGTGCCAGCAGGCCCGACAGATACACTGAAGCTTTCTTT.

The genes are TRBV6-6 and TRBJ2-2; D possibly corresponds to TRBD2 (5 bases). The CDR3 totals 15 residues. Looked up from germline, CDR1 is MNHNY and CDR2 is SVGAGI (reference sequence). V was clipped by 7 bases and J by 3 bases, with 15 bases between them. The CDR3 region is CASTNGPGYTGELFF. DNA of the CDR3: TGTGCCAGCACCAACGGGCCGGGATACACCGGGGAGCTGTTTTTT.

The CDR3 spells CASSPPAGGVDEQFF. In nucleotides, the CDR3 is TGTGCCAGCTCACCACCGGCGGGAGGGGTGGATGAGCAGTTCTTC. The chain is built from TRBV18 and TRBJ2-1; 9 nucleotides agree with TRBD2. V shed 0 bases, J shed 8 bases, and the junction held 5 bases outside the gene matches. The V gene's germline CDR1 is KGHSH and CDR2 LQKENI. The CDR3 totals 15 residues. The full variable domain, rest sourced from reference TRBV18 and TRBJ2-1, is NAGVMQNPRHLVRRRGQEARLRCSPMKGHSHVYWYRQLPEEGLKFMVYLQKENIIDESGMPKERFSAEFPKEGPSILRIQQVVRGDSAAYFCASSPPAGGVDEQFFGPGTRLTVL.

The J gene is TRBJ2-7, the V gene TRBV3-1 (or the pseudogene TRBV3-2); D is uncertain. Trimming removed 6 bases at V and 1 base at J, with 7 bases between. The germline V gene has CDR1 LGHDT and CDR2 YNNKEL (reference sequence). The CDR3 has 12 amino acids. CDR3 nucleotides: TGTGCCAGCAGGTCAGGATCCTACGAGCAGTACTTC. Its translation: CASRSGSYEQYF.

V is TRBV2 and J is TRBJ2-3; TRBD2 agrees at 9 bases. The CDR3 loop spans 18 amino acids. Germline values: CDR1 SNHLY, CDR2 FYNNEI. Trimming cost V 7 bases and J 4 bases; bases outside gene matches: 18. The CDR3 DNA is TGTGCCAGCAAATCTCTCGGGGCTAGCGGGACCGTCCCAGATACGCAGTATTTT. Protein: CASKSLGASGTVPDTQYF.

The rearrangement links TRBV5-1 to TRBJ2-2, with D perhaps matching TRBD2 (5 bases). From germline, CDR1 is SGHRS and CDR2 YFSETQ. The CDR3 consists of 13 residues. Trimming shortened V by 4 bases and J by 6 bases, and 10 bases separated the two germline ends. For the CDR3, the DNA is TGCGCCAGCAGCCCGGGGTGGGCCGGGGAGCTGTTTTTT. This codes for CASSPGWAGELFF.

The chain recombines TRBV19 with TRBJ2-1; TRBD2 agrees at 9 bases. The CDR3 extends over 14 amino acids. In germline, CDR1 is LNHDA, CDR2 SQIVND (reference sequence). V gave up 7 bases and J gave up 4 bases; unmatched junction bases: 5. The CDR3 region is CASKETSGYNEQFF. The CDR3 DNA reads as TGTGCCAGTAAGGAGACTAGCGGATACAATGAGCAGTTCTTC.

The V gene is TRBV30, the J gene TRBJ2-1; TRBD2 matches 11 bases. V trimming: 0 bases; J trimming: 8 bases; junction bases outside the gene matches: 9. Germline V gene lookup returns CDR1 GTSNPN and CDR2 SVGIG (reference sequence). CDR3 length: 16 residues. This chain's CDR3 is CAWSVLGTSGSYEQFF. CDR3 nucleotide sequence: TGTGCCTGGAGTGTATTGGGCACTAGCGGGAGTTATGAGCAGTTCTTC.

The chain combines TRBV10-3 with TRBJ2-7, with 7 nucleotides matching TRBD2. The V and J ends lost 6 bases and 5 bases, in that order; junction bases with no gene match: 7. Germline CDR1 is ENHRY and CDR2 is SYGVKD. The CDR3 has 13 residues. The CDR3 is CAIREGGTNEQYF. The CDR3 DNA is TGTGCCATCAGAGAGGGCGGGACTAACGAGCAGTACTTC.

The chain uses TRBV27 and TRBJ1-4, with D unresolved. This CDR3 comprises 17 residues. V was shortened by 5 bases and J by 3 bases, with 19 bases between the two germline ends. Per germline, CDR1 MNHEY and CDR2 SMNVEV (reference sequence). The CDR3 region has the DNA TGTGCCAGCAGTCCCGACAATAGGAGGGCGGCTAATGAAAAACTGTTTTTT. Residues: CASSPDNRRAANEKLFF. Filled out from reference TRBV27 and TRBJ1-4, the complete variable domain reads EAQVTQNPRYLITVTGKKLTVTCSQNMNHEYMSWYRQDPGLGLRQIYYSMNVEVTDKGDVPEGYKVSRKEKRNFPLILESPSPNQTSLYFCASSPDNRRAANEKLFFGSGTQLSVL.

The CDR3 is CSVEDLSGEEGYTF. The DNA for the CDR3 is TGCAGCGTTGAAGATCTGTCAGGGGAAGAAGGCTACACCTTC. The chain couples TRBV29-1 to TRBJ1-2, with D possibly being TRBD1 (6 bases). This CDR3 comprises 14 residues. The V gene lost 0 bases and the J gene lost 8 bases, with 16 bases spanning the gap. Germline CDR1 reads SQVTM; CDR2 reads ANQGSEA. The whole variable domain, remainder taken from reference TRBV29-1 and TRBJ1-2, is SAVISQKPSRDICQRGTSLTIQCQVDSQVTMMFWYRQQPGQSLTLIATANQGSEATYESGFVIDKFPISRPNLTFSTLTVSNMSPEDSSIYLCSVEDLSGEEGYTFGSGTRLTVV.

The V gene is TRBV4-1, the J gene TRBJ2-2; D perhaps matches TRBD2 (7 bases). The V end lost 3 bases, the J end lost 7 bases, and 18 bases lay between the germline ends. CDR1 MGHRA and CDR2 YSYEKL come from the germline V gene. The CDR3 loop spans 16 amino acids. CDR3 protein: CASSQATGGGGGELFF. The CDR3 bases are TGCGCCAGCAGCCAGGCTACCGGGGGCGGGGGCGGGGAGCTGTTTTTT.

This chain joins TRBV5-1 and TRBJ2-7; a weak D match, TRBD1 (6 bases). CDR3 size: 17 residues. Germline CDR1 and CDR2: SGHRS and YFSETQ. V was shortened by 1 base and J by 3 bases, with 20 bases between the two germline ends. CDR3 nucleotides: TGCGCCAGCAGCTTGAGGGACACCCGAAAATTGGGCTACGAGCAGTACTTC. Amino acids: CASSLRDTRKLGYEQYF.

The genes are TRBV24-1 and TRBJ1-1, with TRBD1 as a possible D gene (6 bases). CDR1 is KGHDR, CDR2 SFDVKD, per germline. The germline V and J ends were trimmed by 4 bases and 11 bases, with 19 bases remaining between them. The CDR3 runs to 14 residues. The CDR3 DNA is TGTGCCACCAGTGAGGGGGGGGCGGCGCTGGGGGCTTTCTTT. This encodes CATSEGGAALGAFF.

V and J are TRBV5-1 and TRBJ2-2, with D hard to call. CDR1 and CDR2 from the germline V gene are SGHRS and YFSETQ. Trimming shortened V by 0 bases and J by 3 bases, and 9 bases separated the two germline ends. The CDR3 has 15 residues. The CDR3 sequence: CASSLEASDTGELFF. The DNA of the CDR3 is TGCGCCAGCAGCTTGGAGGCTAGTGACACCGGGGAGCTGTTTTTT.

The chain is built from TRBV3-1 (or the pseudogene TRBV3-2) and TRBJ2-1, with 9 bases identical to TRBD2. The ends lost 0 bases at V and 2 bases at J; junction bases unmatched: 2. The CDR3 runs 16 residues. Per the germline V gene, CDR1 is LGHDT and CDR2 is YNNKEL (reference sequence). Written as DNA, the CDR3 is TGTGCCAGCAGCCAAGAACGCGGGAGGGCCTACAATGAGCAGTTCTTC. Its protein product is CASSQERGRAYNEQFF.

The chain combines TRBV18 with TRBJ2-7; weak D call: TRBD2 (5 bases). Trimming pared 3 bases from V and 0 bases from J, leaving 6 bases between. This CDR3 is built from 13 residues. Germline V gives CDR1 KGHSH, CDR2 LQKENI. CDR3 sequence (DNA): TGTGCCAGCTCACCGGCGGGCTCCTACGAGCAGTACTTC. It is translated as CASSPAGSYEQYF.

This chain connects TRBV5-1 to TRBJ1-3; TRBD1 aligns across 7 bases. From germline, CDR1 is SGHRS and CDR2 YFSETQ. This CDR3 is 16 amino acids long. V dropped 5 bases and J dropped 0; count of bases not matched to a gene: 8. The DNA for the CDR3 is TGCGCCAGCAGGGGGACAGTTTCGAACTCTGGAAACACCATATATTTT. It encodes CASRGTVSNSGNTIYF.

The gene calls are TRBV27 and TRBJ1-3; D uncertain. CDR1 and CDR2 (germline): MNHEY, SMNVEV (reference sequence). CDR3 length: 16 residues. V was clipped by 4 bases and J by 0 bases, with 13 bases between them. Here the CDR3 reads CASSSSIISSGNTIYF. As DNA, the CDR3 is TGTGCCAGCAGTTCGTCAATCATCAGCTCTGGAAACACCATATATTTT.